The 30 T cell receptor beta chains below were found in one sample sequenced in a study of patients and donors after allogeneic stem cell transplantation. From the RT-PCR reads, TCRdb called clonotypes with MiXCR, one entry per CDR3 protein. The sample holds fewer than 500,000 distinct CDR3 sequences, approximately 16% seen once. The sample taken for sequencing was blood, either unsorted or a sorted T cell fraction (not recorded which). All receptors derive from a human donor who was either an allogeneic HSCT recipient or a stem cell or donor lymphocyte infusion donor (not recorded which). It is not recorded whose cells these are; they may come from a transplant donor.

V usage is TRBV2 and J usage is TRBJ2-7; 9 nucleotides agree with TRBD1. This CDR3 comprises 14 residues. Germline CDR1 SNHLY, CDR2 FYNNEI. The CDR3 DNA reads TGTGCTACGCGCGGGGACAGGGTTGGGTACGAGCAGTACTTC. It specifies CATRGDRVGYEQYF.

This clonotype occurred a few times. The chain employs TRBV7-2 and TRBJ2-4; 7 nucleotides match TRBD2. The CDR3 loop spans 17 amino acids. Looked up from germline, CDR1 is SGHTA and CDR2 is FQGNSA. V shed 1 base and J 3 bases; nucleotides not matched to a gene: 9. CDR3 protein: CASSLVRRGKLKNIQYF. The CDR3 nucleotides read TGTGCCAGCAGCTTAGTTCGGCGGGGGAAGCTCAAAAACATTCAGTACTTC.

This rearrangement joins TRBV20-1 to TRBJ2-2; D call uncertain. The V gene lost 3 bases and the J gene lost 4 bases, with 18 bases spanning the gap. The CDR3 contains 16 residues. Germline V CDR1 and CDR2: DFQATT, SNEGSKA (reference sequence). In DNA, the CDR3 is TGCAGTGCTAGTCTATTCGGCAGCATACGCACCGGGGAGCTGTTTTTT. Translated, it gives CSASLFGSIRTGELFF.

This clonotype was seen only a few times. The rearrangement uses TRBV12-3 or TRBV12-4 and TRBJ1-2; D is possibly TRBD1 (6 bases). Trimming pared 8 bases from V and 9 bases from J, leaving 25 bases between. This CDR3 comprises 15 residues. The CDR3 region is CASGDGGPKALSYTF. Written as DNA, the CDR3 is TGTGCCAGCGGAGATGGGGGGCCCAAGGCCCTCAGCTACACCTTC.

This clonotype has more than one count but fewer than ten. This sequence joins TRBV7-2 and TRBJ1-2; no reliable D call. Trimming cost V 3 bases and J 0 bases, with 11 bases left between them. Germline CDR1 is SGHTA and CDR2 is FQGNSA. The CDR3 is 15 residues long. The DNA of the CDR3 is TGTGCCAGCAGCTTCGGTCGTCTAGCTAACTATGGCTACACCTTC. This gives the protein CASSFGRLANYGYTF. The entire variable domain, with the rest obtained from reference TRBV7-2 and TRBJ1-2, is as follows: GAGVSQSPSNKVTEKGKDVELRCDPISGHTALYWYRQSLGQGLEFLIYFQGNSAPDKSGLPSDRFSAERTGGSVSTLTIQRTQQEDSAVYLCASSFGRLANYGYTFGSGTRLTVV.

The chain combines TRBV9 with TRBJ2-1, with TRBD2 identical over 7 bases. The CDR3 length is 20 residues. V was clipped by 0 bases and J by 4 bases; unmatched bases: 19. From germline, CDR1 is SGDLS and CDR2 YYNGEE. For the CDR3, the DNA is TGTGCCAGCAGCGTAGCTACGTTAGGATTTTGGAGCGGGACGTACAATGAGCAGTTCTTC. Protein: CASSVATLGFWSGTYNEQFF.

Only a few counts were recorded for this clonotype. This rearrangement joins TRBV4-3 to TRBJ2-1; tentatively, D is TRBD2 (7 bases). Germline CDR1 is LGHNA and CDR2 is YSLEER. This CDR3 is built from 18 residues. V lost 0 bases and J 3 bases, leaving 18 bases between the germline ends. CDR3 loop: CASSQDPVGGGRYNEQFF. The CDR3 DNA is TGCGCCAGCAGCCAAGATCCTGTAGGGGGGGGGCGCTACAATGAGCAGTTCTTC.

The chain couples TRBV5-6 to TRBJ1-1; 8 bases fit TRBD1. The CDR3 length is 14 residues. Losses at the gene ends were 4 bases for V and 2 bases for J; bases not matched to a gene: 4. Germline-derived CDR1 and CDR2 are SGHDT and YYEEEE. The CDR3 DNA follows: TGTGCCAGCAGCCTGACAGGGGATAACACTGAAGCTTTCTTT. Translating gives CASSLTGDNTEAFF.

This clonotype has a handful of counts. This chain connects TRBV7-2 to TRBJ2-2; TRBD2 agrees at 8 bases. The CDR3 extends over 16 amino acids. The V gene's germline CDR1 is SGHTA and CDR2 FQGNSA. The V segment lost 5 bases and the J segment 6 bases; nucleotides outside the gene matches: 11. Written as DNA, the CDR3 is TGTGCCAGCAGCAGAAGCGTGGGCGGGGGGTCCGGGGAGCTGTTTTTT. Translation: CASSRSVGGGSGELFF.

This chain connects TRBV7-2 to TRBJ2-1; TRBD2 matches 15 bases. The CDR3 is 16 amino acids. The J segment lost 7 bases and the V segment lost 5 bases, leaving 6 bases of the junction unmatched. The germline CDR1 and CDR2 sequences are SGHTA and FQGNSA. CDR3 protein: CASSGLGTSGRNEQFF. The CDR3 nucleotides read TGTGCCAGCAGCGGGCTCGGGACTAGCGGGAGGAATGAGCAGTTCTTC.

The chain employs TRBV2 and TRBJ2-1; 12 nucleotides align to TRBD2. The CDR3 has 16 residues. J gave up 8 bases and V 6 bases, and 11 bases lay outside the gene matches. Germline CDR1 and CDR2: SNHLY and FYNNEI. The CDR3 coding sequence is TGTGCCAGCAGATCTAGCGGGGGGGCCTTTAGGTATGAGCAGTTCTTC. Encoded protein: CASRSSGGAFRYEQFF.

The chain is built from TRBV12-3 or TRBV12-4 and TRBJ2-5, with TRBD1 matching 7 bases. The CDR3 is 16 amino acids. The trim removed 3 bases at V and 5 bases at J, leaving 12 bases unmatched. The CDR3: CASSLVQGDWEETQYF. The DNA for the CDR3 is TGTGCCAGCAGTTTGGTCCAGGGGGATTGGGAGGAGACCCAGTACTTC.

This clonotype was counted ten times or more. The chain carries TRBV5-1 and TRBJ2-1; D gene ambiguous. The V end lost 4 bases, the J end lost 6 bases, and 11 bases lay between the germline ends. Germline V gene sequence: CDR1 SGHRS, CDR2 YFSETQ. This CDR3 is built from 13 residues. The CDR3: CASSLGGLNEQFF. CDR3 sequence (DNA): TGCGCCAGCAGCCTAGGCGGCCTCAATGAGCAGTTCTTC. The full variable domain, completed using reference TRBV5-1 and TRBJ2-1, is KAGVTQTPRYLIKTRGQQVTLSCSPISGHRSVSWYQQTPGQGLQFLFEYFSETQRNKGNFPGRFSGRQFSNSRSEMNVSTLELGDSALYLCASSLGGLNEQFFGPGTRLTVL.

This clonotype appeared a few times. The rearrangement links TRBV7-2 to TRBJ1-2, with D perhaps matching TRBD1 (6 bases). Germline CDR1 reads SGHTA; CDR2 reads FQGNSA. V lost 5 bases and J 6 bases, leaving 13 bases between the germline ends. This CDR3 region has 13 residues. CDR3 sequence (DNA): TGTGCCAGCAGCCTTCGGGGGCGCGATGGCTACACCTTC. Amino acid sequence: CASSLRGRDGYTF. The full variable domain, in which reference TRBV7-2 and TRBJ1-2 provide the parts outside the CDR3, is GAGVSQSPSNKVTEKGKDVELRCDPISGHTALYWYRQSLGQGLEFLIYFQGNSAPDKSGLPSDRFSAERTGGSVSTLTIQRTQQEDSAVYLCASSLRGRDGYTFGSGTRLTVV.

V usage is TRBV6-5 and J usage is TRBJ1-5; a possible D gene is TRBD1 (5 bases). CDR3 length: 18 residues. Germline values: CDR1 MNHEY, CDR2 SVGAGI. V gave up 2 bases and J gave up 1 base, with 18 bases separating them. The CDR3 nucleotides are TGTGCCAGCAGTTACACACGCCCCGGGACTATGAGCAATCAGCCCCAGCATTTT. Translation: CASSYTRPGTMSNQPQHF.

This clonotype has only a few counts. The chain has TRBV20-1 and TRBJ2-7; TRBD2 aligns across 12 bases. Per germline, CDR1 DFQATT and CDR2 SNEGSKA (reference sequence). The junction had 6 bases not matched to a gene; V was cut back by 5 bases and J by 1 base. The CDR3 spans 15 residues. The CDR3 reads CSAFLAGGPSYEQYF. The CDR3 DNA sequence: TGCAGTGCTTTTCTAGCGGGGGGGCCGTCCTACGAGCAGTACTTC.

V is TRBV20-1 and J is TRBJ1-3; 8 bases agree with TRBD1. The CDR3 has 14 amino acids. Trimming at V came to 0 bases and at J to 3 bases, leaving 1 base not matched to a gene. CDR1 and CDR2 (germline): DFQATT, SNEGSKA (reference sequence). CDR3 sequence: CSAREDRVGNTIYF. CDR3 nucleotides: TGCAGTGCTAGAGAGGACAGGGTTGGAAACACCATATATTTT.

This sequence joins TRBV5-4 and TRBJ2-1; a possible D gene is TRBD1 (6 bases). The CDR3 sequence is 16 residues long. Germline V gene sequence: CDR1 SGHNT, CDR2 YYREEE (reference sequence). V dropped 3 bases and J dropped 0 bases, with 13 bases sitting between them. The CDR3 protein is CASSSQGKVSYNEQFF. CDR3 nucleotides: TGTGCCAGCAGCTCCCAGGGGAAGGTCTCCTACAATGAGCAGTTCTTC.

V is TRBV7-4 and J is TRBJ2-5, with D hard to call. The CDR3 spans 14 residues. V lost 1 base and J 1 base, leaving 7 bases between the germline ends. Germline-derived CDR1 and CDR2 are SGHVT and SQSDAQ. The CDR3 protein is CASSLVYLQETQYF. The CDR3 DNA follows: TGTGCCAGCAGCTTAGTCTATCTCCAAGAGACCCAGTACTTC. The full variable domain, with the rest looked up from reference TRBV7-4 and TRBJ2-5, is GAGVSQSPRYKVAKRGRDVALRCDSISGHVTLYWYRQTLGQGSEVLTYSQSDAQRDKSGRPSGRFSAERPERSVSTLKIQRTEQGDSAVYLCASSLVYLQETQYFGPGTRLLVL.

This clonotype was observed a handful of times. The chain employs TRBV24-1 and TRBJ1-2; the D is unclear. CDR3 length: 15 amino acids. The germline V gene has CDR1 KGHDR and CDR2 SFDVKD. The ends were cut back, 3 bases at V and 6 bases at J, with 16 bases in the middle. The CDR3 loop reads CATSDRGGGGDGYTF. CDR3 coding DNA: TGTGCCACCAGTGATCGGGGTGGAGGCGGGGATGGCTACACCTTC.

The chain carries TRBV5-1 and TRBJ2-5; D might be TRBD1 (5 bases). The V and J ends lost 2 bases and 5 bases respectively, with 13 bases between them. This CDR3 has 14 residues. Germline V gene data show CDR1 as SGHRS and CDR2 as YFSETQ. The CDR3 here is CASSFGRAGETQYF. The CDR3 bases are TGCGCCAGCAGCTTCGGCAGGGCTGGCGAGACCCAGTACTTC.

This chain joins TRBV7-8 and TRBJ2-1, with D hard to call. There are 17 residues in the CDR3. Trimming took 2 bases from V and 3 from J, leaving 17 bases between them. From germline, CDR1 is SGHVS and CDR2 FQNEAQ. CDR3 in DNA: TGTGCCAGCAGCTTACCCAGCCCGGCCCCGTACTACAATGAGCAGTTCTTC. This codes for CASSLPSPAPYYNEQFF.

In this sample, this clonotype turned up a few times. The gene calls are TRBV7-2 and TRBJ1-5; no reliable D call. The CDR3 has 14 amino acids. The V end lost 1 base, the J end lost 2 bases, and 6 bases lay between the germline ends. Germline V gives CDR1 SGHTA, CDR2 FQGNSA. The CDR3: CASSLGIGNQPQHF. The DNA of the CDR3 is TGTGCCAGCAGCTTAGGGATAGGCAATCAGCCCCAGCATTTT.

Only a few counts were recorded for this clonotype. The chain has TRBV12-3 or TRBV12-4 and TRBJ2-2; D might be TRBD1 (5 bases). Trimming pared 6 bases from V and 3 bases from J, leaving 17 bases between. The CDR3 is 16 residues long. The CDR3 is CASSHLRVTYTGELFF. The CDR3, as DNA: TGTGCCAGCAGCCACCTCAGGGTTACTTACACCGGGGAGCTGTTTTTT.

This sequence joins TRBV12-3 or TRBV12-4 and TRBJ1-1; D is perhaps TRBD1 (5 bases). CDR3 size: 11 residues. V lost 8 bases, J lost 5 bases, and 9 bases lay in between. The CDR3 nucleotides are TGTGCCAGCTTCGGGGGGACTGAAGCTTTCTTT. It is translated as CASFGGTEAFF.

This chain connects TRBV2 to TRBJ2-1, with D perhaps matching TRBD2 (6 bases). CDR1 is SNHLY, CDR2 FYNNEI, per germline. CDR3 size: 14 residues. The V end was cut by 6 bases, the J end by 3 bases, with 12 bases between. CDR3 protein: CASRAGNIYNEQFF. For the CDR3, the DNA is TGTGCCAGCAGGGCGGGAAATATCTACAATGAGCAGTTCTTC.

This clonotype was detected only a few times. The V gene is TRBV4-1, the J gene TRBJ1-1; TRBD1 agrees at 9 bases. There are 16 residues in the CDR3. With V trimmed by 4 bases and J by 6 bases, 12 bases remained unmatched. Germline V lookup: CDR1 MGHRA, CDR2 YSYEKL. The CDR3 is CASSRVKDRGGAEAFF. The CDR3 bases are TGCGCCAGCAGCCGCGTCAAGGACAGGGGAGGAGCTGAAGCTTTCTTT.

J is TRBJ1-4 and V is TRBV14; TRBD1 is a possible D gene (5 bases). The V end was cut by 2 bases, the J end by 0 bases, with 10 bases between. The CDR3 is made up of 16 amino acids. CDR1 and CDR2 from the germline V gene are SGHDN and FVKESK. The CDR3 loop reads CASSQLRDATNEKLFF. CDR3 coding DNA: TGTGCCAGCAGCCAACTCCGGGACGCAACTAATGAAAAACTGTTTTTT.

This clonotype has a handful of counts. This chain uses TRBV6-5 with TRBJ2-2, with a weak D call TRBD1 (6 bases). This CDR3 is 13 amino acids long. Germline loops: CDR1 MNHEY, CDR2 SVGAGI. V lost 1 base, J lost 9 bases, and 9 bases lay in between. CDR3 DNA: TGTGCCAGCAGTTACTTAGGGGGTAGGGAGCTGTTTTTT. It codes for CASSYLGGRELFF.

The table lists this clonotype with many counts. The V gene is TRBV20-1, the J gene TRBJ2-1; TRBD2 matches 15 bases. With V trimmed by 5 bases and J by 7 bases, 12 bases remained unmatched. This CDR3 has 17 amino acids. Per the germline V gene, CDR1 is DFQATT and CDR2 is SNEGSKA (reference sequence). The CDR3 reads CSAGTSGRPFLPNEQFF. The CDR3 DNA reads as TGCAGTGCTGGGACTAGCGGGAGGCCCTTCCTCCCGAATGAGCAGTTCTTC.